Below are 22 T cell receptor beta chains sequenced from a single sample in a study of blood T cells in healthy people across ages. The second PCR ran about 6 to 12 cycles with a sample-barcoded 5' primer and J-beta primers. TCRdb reprocessed the 5' RACE reads via MiXCR and lists one record per CDR3 protein. The repertoire holds about 780,000 distinct CDR3 sequences, with about 46% as singletons. The sample consisted of blood. The receptor source for this set is an older man in good health.

The V gene is TRBV6-2 or TRBV6-3, the J gene TRBJ2-7, with D possibly matching TRBD2 (5 bases). This CDR3 comprises 10 residues. V gave up 8 bases and J gave up 6 bases, with 8 bases separating them. Germline CDR1 reads MNHEY; CDR2 reads SVGEGT. CDR3 residues: CASWGAEQYF. In nucleotides, the CDR3 is TGTGCCAGCTGGGGAGCCGAGCAGTACTTC.

This clonotype has a count of ten or more. The chain is built from TRBV24-1 and TRBJ1-2; D may be TRBD1 (6 bases). The ends were cut back, 4 bases at V and 2 bases at J, with 10 bases in the middle. There are 14 residues in the CDR3. From germline, CDR1 is KGHDR and CDR2 SFDVKD. Here the CDR3 reads CATSEGGQNYGYTF. In DNA, the CDR3 is TGTGCCACCAGTGAAGGGGGGCAGAACTATGGCTACACCTTC.

As to this clonotype: A much larger clone sits a single nucleotide away, making a read error possible. The chain recombines TRBV5-1 with TRBJ2-3; D is tentatively TRBD1 or TRBD2 (6 bases each). This CDR3 has 15 residues. V was clipped by 3 bases and J by 0 bases, with 11 bases between them. Per germline, CDR1 SGHRS and CDR2 YFSETQ. The CDR3 coding sequence is TGCGCCAGCAGCTCCGCGGGACACAGCACAGATACGCAGTATTTT. Its translation: CASSSAGHSTDTQYF.

V gene TRBV20-1 combines with J gene TRBJ2-3, with 10 positions matching TRBD2. Germline V gene sequence: CDR1 DFQATT, CDR2 SNEGSKA (reference sequence). Losses at the gene ends were 4 bases for V and 6 bases for J; bases not matched to a gene: 7. The CDR3 runs to 14 residues. The CDR3, as DNA: TGCAGTGCTAACCTAGCGGGAGTAGCGGATACGCAGTATTTT. Translating gives CSANLAGVADTQYF.

The CDR3 here is CASSQGRREITDTQYF. The CDR3 bases are TGCGCCAGCAGCCAAGGGCGGCGGGAGATCACAGATACGCAGTATTTT. The J gene is TRBJ2-3, the V gene TRBV4-3; 7 bases fit TRBD2. This CDR3 is 16 amino acids long. Per germline, CDR1 LGHNA and CDR2 YSLEER. Losses at the gene ends were 1 base for V and 2 bases for J; bases not matched to a gene: 6.

This clonotype was observed a few times. The CDR3 region has the DNA TGTGCCAGCCGGCCTAGCGGGAGCTGGGGTACGCAGTATTTT. Amino acids: CASRPSGSWGTQYF. The rearrangement joins TRBV12-3 or TRBV12-4 to TRBJ2-3; 10 positions match TRBD2. This CDR3 has 14 amino acids. V shed 8 bases, J shed 8 bases, and the junction held 10 bases outside the gene matches.

The gene calls are TRBV12-3 or TRBV12-4 and TRBJ1-1; 11 bases are a match to TRBD1. The ends lost 6 bases at V and 1 base at J; junction bases unmatched: 4. The CDR3 is made up of 15 amino acids. CDR3 coding DNA: TGTGCCAGCAGAGGACAGGGGGCAGCGAACACTGAAGCTTTCTTT. This sequence encodes CASRGQGAANTEAFF.

This clonotype was detected a few times. The chain recombines TRBV11-1 with TRBJ2-2, with 8 bases identical to TRBD1. Germline CDR1 is SGHAT and CDR2 is FQDESV (reference sequence). This CDR3 region has 16 residues. The J segment lost 6 bases and the V segment lost 4 bases, leaving 10 bases of the junction unmatched. CDR3 in DNA: TGTGCCAGCAGCTCCCGGACAGGGAGGTATCCCGGGGAGCTGTTTTTT. It encodes CASSSRTGRYPGELFF.

This clonotype was seen a few times. The chain couples TRBV5-4 to TRBJ2-3; tentatively, D is TRBD1 or TRBD2 (5 bases each). The germline V gene encodes CDR1 SGHNT and CDR2 YYREEE (reference sequence). The V gene lost 1 base and the J gene lost 2 bases, with 11 bases spanning the gap. This CDR3 has 15 amino acids. DNA of the CDR3: TGTGCCAGCAGCTTGCCGGGACCCTTCACAGATACGCAGTATTTT. Its protein product is CASSLPGPFTDTQYF. The full variable domain, in which reference TRBV5-4 and TRBJ2-3 provide the parts outside the CDR3, is ETGVTQSPTHLIKTRGQQVTLRCSSQSGHNTVSWYQQALGQGPQFIFQYYREEENGRGNFPPRFSGLQFPNYSSELNVNALELDDSALYLCASSLPGPFTDTQYFGPGTRLTVL.

The chain joins TRBV12-3 or TRBV12-4 to TRBJ1-5; TRBD1 matches 7 bases. This CDR3 region has 20 residues. V lost 3 bases to trimming and J lost 0 bases; unmatched junction nucleotides: 17. The CDR3 DNA reads TGTGCCAGCAGTTTGGCCGGAAACAGGGGTCGAAGGGGTAGCAATCAGCCCCAGCATTTT. It translates to CASSLAGNRGRRGSNQPQHF.

This clonotype has a handful of counts. The V and J genes are TRBV9 and TRBJ1-2; D may be TRBD1 (6 bases). V lost 1 base, J lost 3 bases, and 10 bases lay in between. The CDR3 length is 14 residues. Germline loops: CDR1 SGDLS, CDR2 YYNGEE. The CDR3 loop reads CASSVTGGDYGYTF. CDR3 DNA sequence: TGTGCCAGCAGCGTAACCGGGGGCGACTATGGCTACACCTTC.

This clonotype showed up just a few times. The chain uses TRBV6-1 and TRBJ2-5; perhaps D is TRBD1 or TRBD2 (5 bases each). This CDR3 contains 14 residues. Germline assignment: CDR1 MNHNS and CDR2 SASEGT. V lost 5 bases to trimming and J lost 4 bases, with 14 bases between them. CDR3 sequence: CASSRDRAVETQYF. CDR3 nucleotides: TGTGCCAGCAGTCGGGACCGGGCGGTAGAGACCCAGTACTTC.

This sequence joins TRBV28 and TRBJ2-1, with TRBD2 matching 9 bases. Trimming removed 2 bases from V and 8 bases from J; junction bases left unmatched: 10. Per germline, CDR1 MDHEN and CDR2 SYDVKM. The length of the CDR3 is 16 residues. CDR3 DNA sequence: TGTGCCAGCAGTTTAGTCCCGAGCGGGAGGTTACATGAGCAGTTCTTC. This codes for CASSLVPSGRLHEQFF.

This clonotype has only a few counts. CDR3: CASSSDSGSTDTQYF. The DNA of the CDR3 is TGTGCCAGCAGCTCAGATAGCGGGAGCACAGATACGCAGTATTTT. This sequence joins TRBV7-2 and TRBJ2-3; 7 nucleotides match TRBD2. Trimming cost V 4 bases and J 0 bases; bases outside gene matches: 4. Per germline, CDR1 SGHTA and CDR2 FQGNSA. There are 15 residues in the CDR3.

This clonotype was observed a few times. The rearrangement joins TRBV28 to TRBJ2-5; 7 bases align to TRBD1. V gave up 4 bases and J gave up 2 bases; unmatched junction bases: 7. CDR3 length: 15 amino acids. The germline CDR1 and CDR2 sequences are MDHEN and SYDVKM. CDR3 in DNA: TGTGCCAGCAGTTCCCGGGACAGCCTACAAGAGACCCAGTACTTC. Residues: CASSSRDSLQETQYF.

Here the CDR3 DNA reads TGTGCCAGCAGTTTAAACCCGCGACTAGCGGGTCGGTCAGATACGCAGTATTTT. Protein sequence: CASSLNPRLAGRSDTQYF. The V gene is TRBV27, the J gene TRBJ2-3, with 10 bases identical to TRBD2. Trimming removed 2 bases from V and 4 bases from J; junction bases left unmatched: 12. Germline CDR1 and CDR2: MNHEY and SMNVEV (reference sequence). The CDR3 totals 18 residues.

This clonotype was seen at least ten times. This chain uses TRBV6-5 with TRBJ2-3; tentative D call: TRBD1 (5 bases). This CDR3 region has 15 residues. V was shortened by 6 bases and J by 0 bases, with 13 bases between the two germline ends. CDR1 and CDR2 (germline): MNHEY, SVGAGI. The CDR3 DNA follows: TGTGCCAGCAGCCCAAGGGGCGGTAGCACAGATACGCAGTATTTT. Translating gives CASSPRGGSTDTQYF.

This clonotype was counted many times. The gene calls are TRBV7-2 and TRBJ2-7; D is unclear. Germline-derived CDR1 and CDR2 are SGHTA and FQGNSA. The CDR3 sequence is 17 residues long. Trimming left V 0 bases short and J 2 bases short, with 17 bases between. The CDR3 DNA reads TGTGCCAGCAGCTTAGCGCCGTCTCCGGTGACACCCTACGAGCAGTACTTC. Translation: CASSLAPSPVTPYEQYF. Based on the CDR3 plus reference TRBV7-2 and TRBJ2-7, the full variable domain is GAGVSQSPSNKVTEKGKDVELRCDPISGHTALYWYRQSLGQGLEFLIYFQGNSAPDKSGLPSDRFSAERTGGSVSTLTIQRTQQEDSAVYLCASSLAPSPVTPYEQYFGPGTRLTVT.

Turning to this clonotype: A much larger clone differs by one base, so this may be a read error. The rearrangement joins TRBV5-1 to TRBJ2-4; 9 positions match TRBD1. With 0 bases clipped from V and 13 bases from J, the junction kept 8 bases outside the gene matches. The CDR3 runs to 14 residues. Germline V gives CDR1 SGHRS, CDR2 YFSETQ. The CDR3 is CASSLGGQGGEQYF. The CDR3 nucleotides are TGCGCCAGCAGCTTGGGGGGACAGGGCGGTGAGCAGTACTTC.

The chain employs TRBV7-8 and TRBJ2-7; D uncertain. Germline loops: CDR1 SGHVS, CDR2 FQNEAQ. Trimming removed 0 bases at V and 0 bases at J, with 9 bases between. The CDR3 contains 15 residues. CDR3 in DNA: TGTGCCAGCAGCTTAGCGAGGACGGTCTCCTACGAGCAGTACTTC. Translation gives CASSLARTVSYEQYF.

A remark on this clonotype: A read error may account for a junction end that differs from germline. The chain links TRBV25-1 to TRBJ2-5; D may be TRBD1 or TRBD2 (6 bases each). The germline V gene has CDR1 MGHDK and CDR2 SYGVNS. CDR3 length: 14 residues. CDR3 DNA: TGTGCCAGCAGTGAATTGGGGGGCGGAGAGGCCCAGGACTTC. Its protein is CASSELGGGEAQDF. Looking up the rest from reference TRBV25-1 and TRBJ2-5 gives the full variable domain: EADIYQTPRYLVIGTGKKITLECSQTMGHDKMYWYQQDPGMELHLIHYSYGVNSTEKGDLSSESTVSRIRTEHFPLTLESARPSHTSQYLCASSELGGGEAQDFGPGTRLLVL.

This clonotype has only a few counts. The CDR3 sequence is CASRRGTGNEKLFF. The CDR3 DNA follows: TGTGCCAGCCGGAGGGGTACGGGTAATGAAAAACTGTTTTTT. V gene TRBV12-3 or TRBV12-4 combines with J gene TRBJ1-4; maybe TRBD1 (5 bases). The CDR3 is 14 amino acids. Trimming took 8 bases from V and 4 from J, leaving 14 bases between them.